This is a list of T cell receptor beta chains from one sample in a study of OX40 agonist ivuxolimab in advanced cancers. The protocol was immunoSEQ multiplex PCR, while the TCRdb copy is restricted to in-frame clones and leaves out a portion. Found here are 43,000 or so clones, around 85% of them singletons; the top ten hold 14%. The sequences come from CD4+ or CD8+ T cells sorted from blood, collected in a trial of the OX40 agonist ivuxolimab. The source of these receptors is an adult with an advanced solid tumor such as melanoma, head and neck, liver or kidney cancer. Each CDR3 is given with its conserved first and last residue. A D gene is named only where the DNA matches it firmly. Expanded clones get a size class; other rows say once, few or many, or leave the size out.

CDR3 length: 16
J gene: TRBJ1-1
D gene: .
clone size: .
V gene: TRBV27
CDR3 DNA: TGTGCCAGCAGCCCTATCAACACCGTAATGAACACTGAAGCTTTCTTT
CDR3 protein: CASSPINTVMNTEAFF

CDR3 length: 14
J gene: TRBJ2-2
D gene: .
clone size: .
V gene: TRBV19
CDR3 DNA: TGTGCCAGTAGTATGGTGGCGGCGAACGGGGAGCTGTTTTTT
CDR3 protein: CASSMVAANGELFF

CDR3 length: 13
J gene: TRBJ2-7
D gene: .
clone size: .
V gene: TRBV27
CDR3 DNA: TGTGCCAGCAGTTTTTTCAACAGGGACGAGCAGTACTTC
CDR3 protein: CASSFFNRDEQYF

CDR3 length: 14
J gene: TRBJ2-5
D gene: TRBD1
clone size: .
V gene: TRBV11-2
CDR3 DNA: TGTGCCAGCAGCTTACCAGGACAGGGGAGAACCCAGTACTTC
CDR3 protein: CASSLPGQGRTQYF

CDR3 length: 16
J gene: TRBJ2-1
D gene: TRBD2
clone size: .
V gene: TRBV7-9
CDR3 DNA: TGTGCCAGCAGCTTTACCATAGCGGGAGGGCGTGGTGAGCAGTTCTTC
CDR3 protein: CASSFTIAGGRGEQFF

CDR3 length: 11
J gene: TRBJ2-1
D gene: .
clone size: once
V gene: TRBV4-2
CDR3 DNA: TGTGCCAGCAGCTTATCCAATGAGCAGTTCTTC
CDR3 protein: CASSLSNEQFF

CDR3 length: 15
J gene: TRBJ2-2
D gene: .
clone size: .
V gene: TRBV18
CDR3 DNA: TGTGCCACCAGGGACGGACAAACCTCGGACGGGGAGCTGTTTTTT
CDR3 protein: CATRDGQTSDGELFF

CDR3 length: 16
J gene: TRBJ1-5
D gene: TRBD1
clone size: .
V gene: TRBV7-6
CDR3 DNA: TGTGCCAGCAGCTACGGACAGGGCGATAGCAATCAGCCCCAGCATTTT
CDR3 protein: CASSYGQGDSNQPQHF

CDR3 length: 16
J gene: TRBJ2-1
D gene: TRBD2
clone size: .
V gene: TRBV5-4
CDR3 DNA: TGTGCCAGCAGTCAAACTACTAGCGGGAATTACAATGAGCAGTTCTTC
CDR3 protein: CASSQTTSGNYNEQFF

CDR3 length: 14
J gene: TRBJ1-2
D gene: TRBD1
clone size: few
V gene: TRBV2
CDR3 DNA: TGTGCCAGTGAGGAGGGACAGGGAATCTATGGCTACACCTTC
CDR3 protein: CASEEGQGIYGYTF

CDR3 length: 14
J gene: TRBJ2-7
D gene: .
clone size: .
V gene: TRBV18
CDR3 DNA: TGTGCCAGCTCACCGAATTGGGGGTCCTACGAGCAGTACTTC
CDR3 protein: CASSPNWGSYEQYF

CDR3 length: 13
J gene: TRBJ1-1
D gene: .
clone size: .
V gene: TRBV28
CDR3 DNA: TGTGCCAGCAAAGGCAGACTGAACACTGAAGCTTTCTTT
CDR3 protein: CASKGRLNTEAFF

CDR3 length: 13
J gene: TRBJ1-2
D gene: .
clone size: few
V gene: TRBV4-1
CDR3 DNA: TGCGCCAGCAGCCAAGCTCCATTTGGAGGCTACACCTTC
CDR3 protein: CASSQAPFGGYTF

CDR3 length: 13
J gene: TRBJ2-1
D gene: .
clone size: .
V gene: TRBV15
CDR3 DNA: TGTGCCACCAGCAGAGATTACCAGGGAAGGCAGTTCTTC
CDR3 protein: CATSRDYQGRQFF

CDR3 length: 13
J gene: TRBJ1-4
D gene: TRBD1
clone size: .
V gene: TRBV6-5
CDR3 DNA: TGTGCCAGCAGACAGGGGGGTAGTGAAAAACTGTTTTTT
CDR3 protein: CASRQGGSEKLFF

CDR3 length: 15
J gene: TRBJ2-7
D gene: TRBD2
clone size: .
V gene: TRBV6-5
CDR3 DNA: TGTGCCAGCAGTAAACGCCGGGGGGGGCGCTACGAGCAGTACTTC
CDR3 protein: CASSKRRGGRYEQYF

CDR3 length: 13
J gene: TRBJ2-7
D gene: .
clone size: .
V gene: TRBV7-9
CDR3 DNA: TGTGCCAGCACAGGCCTAAATCCCTACGAGCAGTACTTC
CDR3 protein: CASTGLNPYEQYF

CDR3 length: 17
J gene: TRBJ2-7
D gene: .
clone size: .
V gene: TRBV6-1
CDR3 DNA: TGTGCCAGCAGTGCAGCCGGGACCAGAGGTAGCTCCTACGAGCAGTACTTC
CDR3 protein: CASSAAGTRGSSYEQYF

CDR3 length: 13
J gene: TRBJ2-4
D gene: .
clone size: once
V gene: TRBV21-1
CDR3 DNA: TGTGCCAGCAGCGCTTCTAGGGGAGGGTACAAGTACTTC
CDR3 protein: CASSASRGGYKYF

CDR3 length: 15
J gene: TRBJ2-1
D gene: .
clone size: .
V gene: TRBV18
CDR3 DNA: TGTGCCAGCTCACCACGGGGGGCTAGCGGCAATGAGCAGTTCTTC
CDR3 protein: CASSPRGASGNEQFF

CDR3 length: 15
J gene: TRBJ2-7
D gene: TRBD1
clone size: .
V gene: TRBV6-6
CDR3 DNA: TGTGCCAGCAATTCAAGACAGGGGGCGGTCTACGAGCAGTACTTC
CDR3 protein: CASNSRQGAVYEQYF

CDR3 length: 16
J gene: TRBJ2-7
D gene: TRBD2
clone size: .
V gene: TRBV7-9
CDR3 DNA: TGTGCCAGCAGCTTATCTCGCGCGGGGGGCTCCTACGAGCAGTACTTC
CDR3 protein: CASSLSRAGGSYEQYF

CDR3 length: 11
J gene: TRBJ2-7
D gene: .
clone size: .
V gene: TRBV7-8
CDR3 DNA: TGTGCCAGCAGCCATGGATACGAGCAGTACTTC
CDR3 protein: CASSHGYEQYF

CDR3 length: 12
J gene: TRBJ2-3
D gene: .
clone size: .
V gene: TRBV30
CDR3 DNA: TGTGCCTGGAGCGGGACTACAGATACGCAGTATTTT
CDR3 protein: CAWSGTTDTQYF

CDR3 length: 15
J gene: TRBJ2-1
D gene: .
clone size: .
V gene: TRBV6-1
CDR3 DNA: TGTGCCAGCAGTCCCGGGACAACGCCCTACAATGAGCAGTTCTTC
CDR3 protein: CASSPGTTPYNEQFF

CDR3 length: 15
J gene: TRBJ2-7
D gene: .
clone size: .
V gene: TRBV11-2
CDR3 DNA: TGTGCCAGCAGCTTAGAAAGTGGGAGGACCTACGAGCAGTACTTC
CDR3 protein: CASSLESGRTYEQYF

CDR3 length: 17
J gene: TRBJ1-1
D gene: TRBD1
clone size: .
V gene: TRBV5-4
CDR3 DNA: TGTGCCAGCAGCTTGGCGGGGACAGGGAGGATGAACACTGAAGCTTTCTTT
CDR3 protein: CASSLAGTGRMNTEAFF

CDR3 length: 17
J gene: TRBJ2-1
D gene: TRBD2
clone size: once
V gene: TRBV18
CDR3 DNA: TGTGCCAGCTCACCGAGGACTAGCGGGAGGGCCCCTCATGAGCAGTTCTTC
CDR3 protein: CASSPRTSGRAPHEQFF

CDR3 length: 18
J gene: TRBJ1-1
D gene: .
clone size: .
V gene: TRBV11-2
CDR3 DNA: TGTGCCAGCAGCTTAGGTTGGAGGGGGGTATTCAAAAACACTGAAGCTTTCTTT
CDR3 protein: CASSLGWRGVFKNTEAFF

CDR3 length: 17
J gene: TRBJ1-1
D gene: TRBD1
clone size: .
V gene: TRBV18
CDR3 DNA: TGTGCCAGCTCACTTGCACTAACAGGGGTTCAGAACACTGAAGCTTTCTTT
CDR3 protein: CASSLALTGVQNTEAFF

CDR3 length: 16
J gene: TRBJ2-3
D gene: .
clone size: .
V gene: TRBV21-1
CDR3 DNA: TGTGCCAGCAGCAAAGTTCGGAGAAGGCCCGGGGATACGCAGTATTTT
CDR3 protein: CASSKVRRRPGDTQYF

CDR3 length: 13
J gene: TRBJ1-2
D gene: .
clone size: .
V gene: TRBV28
CDR3 DNA: TGTGCCAGCAGTTTAGGGACGCGCTATGGCTACACCTTC
CDR3 protein: CASSLGTRYGYTF

CDR3 length: 15
J gene: TRBJ1-1
D gene: .
clone size: .
V gene: TRBV11-2
CDR3 DNA: TGTGCCAGCAGCTGGATCCGGGGGCGGAACACTGAAGCTTTCTTT
CDR3 protein: CASSWIRGRNTEAFF

CDR3 length: 17
J gene: TRBJ2-2
D gene: TRBD1
clone size: .
V gene: TRBV11-2
CDR3 DNA: TGTGCCAGCAGACGATGGGGACAGGGGGCATGGGCCGGGGAGCTGTTTTTT
CDR3 protein: CASRRWGQGAWAGELFF

CDR3 length: 14
J gene: TRBJ2-2
D gene: .
clone size: .
V gene: TRBV7-6
CDR3 DNA: TGTGCCAGCAGCCCCGCGGGTGGAGCCGGGGAGCTGTTTTTT
CDR3 protein: CASSPAGGAGELFF

CDR3 length: 15
J gene: TRBJ2-7
D gene: TRBD2
clone size: .
V gene: TRBV5-1
CDR3 DNA: TGCGCCAGCAGCTTGACCGGGAGGGCGGGATACGAGCAGTACTTC
CDR3 protein: CASSLTGRAGYEQYF

CDR3 length: 15
J gene: TRBJ2-1
D gene: .
clone size: .
V gene: TRBV5-4
CDR3 DNA: TGTGCCAGCAGTCGCCGGGGAGGCGCCTACAATGAGCAGTTCTTC
CDR3 protein: CASSRRGGAYNEQFF

CDR3 length: 13
J gene: TRBJ2-2
D gene: .
clone size: .
V gene: TRBV6-5
CDR3 DNA: TGTGCCAGCAGCTATTTAAAGACCGGGGAGCTGTTTTTT
CDR3 protein: CASSYLKTGELFF

CDR3 length: 16
J gene: TRBJ2-3
D gene: TRBD2
clone size: .
V gene: TRBV5-1
CDR3 DNA: TGCGCCAGCAGCTTGGGGCTAGCGGGAAGTACAGATACGCAGTATTTT
CDR3 protein: CASSLGLAGSTDTQYF

CDR3 length: 13
J gene: TRBJ2-7
D gene: .
clone size: .
V gene: TRBV11-2
CDR3 DNA: TGTGCCAGCTCTCTTAGTTTTGCCTACGAGCAGTACTTC
CDR3 protein: CASSLSFAYEQYF

CDR3 length: 12
J gene: TRBJ1-1
D gene: .
clone size: few
V gene: TRBV6-1
CDR3 DNA: TGTGCCAGCAGTGATTGGGACACTGAAGCTTTCTTT
CDR3 protein: CASSDWDTEAFF

CDR3 length: 12
J gene: TRBJ2-1
D gene: .
clone size: .
V gene: TRBV29-1
CDR3 DNA: TGCGGCGGCGGGGAGGCGTACAATGAGCAGTTCTTC
CDR3 protein: CGGGEAYNEQFF

CDR3 length: 15
J gene: TRBJ1-2
D gene: .
clone size: .
V gene: TRBV5-1
CDR3 DNA: TGCGCCAGCAGCTTGGCCGGGGGAGATAACTATGGCTACACCTTC
CDR3 protein: CASSLAGGDNYGYTF

CDR3 length: 15
J gene: TRBJ1-1
D gene: .
clone size: .
V gene: TRBV16
CDR3 DNA: TGTGCCAGCAGCTCCACCCTGGTGGGGAACACTGAAGCTTTCTTT
CDR3 protein: CASSSTLVGNTEAFF

CDR3 length: 14
J gene: TRBJ2-3
D gene: TRBD1
clone size: .
V gene: TRBV6-6
CDR3 DNA: TGTGCCAGCACTACAGGGGGCGCGGGAGATACGCAGTATTTT
CDR3 protein: CASTTGGAGDTQYF

CDR3 length: 15
J gene: TRBJ2-7
D gene: TRBD2
clone size: .
V gene: TRBV5-1
CDR3 DNA: TGCGCCAGCAGCTTAGTGATAGCGGGAAACTACGAGCAGTACTTC
CDR3 protein: CASSLVIAGNYEQYF

CDR3 length: 14
J gene: TRBJ2-3
D gene: TRBD1
clone size: .
V gene: TRBV7-9
CDR3 DNA: TGTGCCAGCAGCCCAACCGGGACAGGAAATACGCAGTATTTT
CDR3 protein: CASSPTGTGNTQYF

CDR3 length: 13
J gene: TRBJ2-7
D gene: .
clone size: .
V gene: TRBV7-3
CDR3 DNA: TGTGCCAGCAGCCGAACCCAGGGTTACGAGCAGTACTTC
CDR3 protein: CASSRTQGYEQYF

CDR3 length: 12
J gene: TRBJ2-3
D gene: .
clone size: .
V gene: TRBV11-2
CDR3 DNA: TGTGCCAGCAGCTTAGTGGCGAATACGCAGTATTTT
CDR3 protein: CASSLVANTQYF

CDR3 length: 16
J gene: TRBJ2-5
D gene: .
clone size: .
V gene: TRBV4-1
CDR3 DNA: TGCGCCAGCAGCCAAGTCCTCAAAGCCCCACAAGAGACCCAGTACTTC
CDR3 protein: CASSQVLKAPQETQYF

CDR3 length: 12
J gene: TRBJ2-1
D gene: .
clone size: .
V gene: TRBV6-6
CDR3 DNA: TGTGCCAGCAGTTACCTAGGGACAGAGCAGTTCTTC
CDR3 protein: CASSYLGTEQFF

CDR3 length: 11
J gene: TRBJ1-1
D gene: .
clone size: .
V gene: TRBV2
CDR3 DNA: TGTGCCAGCAGCCCGCACACTGAAGCTTTCTTT
CDR3 protein: CASSPHTEAFF

CDR3 length: 13
J gene: TRBJ1-1
D gene: .
clone size: .
V gene: TRBV7-8
CDR3 DNA: TGTGCCAGCAGCTTGTTGGCTTTGGTAGAAGCTTTCTTT
CDR3 protein: CASSLLALVEAFF

CDR3 length: 14
J gene: TRBJ1-2
D gene: .
clone size: .
V gene: TRBV7-9
CDR3 DNA: TGTGCCAGCAGCTTAGGCGACGGGAATTATGGCTACACCTTC
CDR3 protein: CASSLGDGNYGYTF

CDR3 length: 10
J gene: TRBJ1-5
D gene: .
clone size: few
V gene: TRBV27
CDR3 DNA: TGTGCCACCTACCATCCACCCCAGCATTTT
CDR3 protein: CATYHPPQHF

CDR3 length: 14
J gene: TRBJ1-1
D gene: .
clone size: .
V gene: TRBV9
CDR3 DNA: TGTGCCAGCAGGCCACAACCTATGAACACTGAAGCTTTCTTT
CDR3 protein: CASRPQPMNTEAFF

CDR3 length: 17
J gene: TRBJ2-5
D gene: TRBD2
clone size: .
V gene: TRBV4-2
CDR3 DNA: TGTGCCAGCAGCCAAGATGGAAACGGGAGGCCCCAAGAGACCCAGTACTTC
CDR3 protein: CASSQDGNGRPQETQYF

CDR3 length: 14
J gene: TRBJ2-7
D gene: TRBD1
clone size: .
V gene: TRBV2
CDR3 DNA: TGTGCCAGCCTGAGGGACAGGTCAGACTACGAGCAGTACTTC
CDR3 protein: CASLRDRSDYEQYF

CDR3 length: 15
J gene: TRBJ2-2
D gene: .
clone size: .
V gene: TRBV28
CDR3 DNA: TGTGCCAGCAGTTTAAAGTTTCCGTACACCGGGGAGCTGTTTTTT
CDR3 protein: CASSLKFPYTGELFF